Presented here are 3 T cell receptor beta chains from one specimen sequenced in a study of shared clonotypes between healthy human individuals (dated by TCRdb to the early 2020s). The protocol used for the library was the immunoSEQ multiplex PCR assay. The source is immuneACCESS, and TCRdb retained only in-frame sequences with V and J called. Part of the clones is not carried over; for the studies checked, unresolved V genes explain less than half of this, and the remainder is unexplained. The table for this sample lists about 1 million clones; approximately 72% of them were counted only once. Approximately 1.5% of the sample is in the top ten clones. The sequencing input was memory CD4+ T cells sorted from blood. The sample's cell subset or site label, decoded: CD45RA-negative fraction. The origin of the receptors is a man between 18 and 35 years old in good health.

V usage is TRBV7-9 and J usage is TRBJ1-3; unclear D gene. The V end lost 1 base, the J end lost 0 bases, and 10 bases lay between the germline ends. The CDR3 length is 16 residues. Germline V gene data show CDR1 as SEHNR and CDR2 as FQNEAQ (reference sequence). This CDR3 is CASSLVAGGSGNTIYF. The CDR3, as DNA: TGTGCCAGCAGCTTAGTGGCCGGTGGCTCTGGAAACACCATATATTTT.

This sequence joins TRBV20-1 and TRBJ2-1; no reliable D call. The V gene lost 7 bases and the J gene lost 12 bases, with 13 bases spanning the gap. CDR1 is DFQATT, CDR2 SNEGSKA, per germline (reference sequence). The CDR3 has 10 amino acids. The CDR3 here is CSGHVPRQFF. In nucleotides, the CDR3 is TGCAGTGGCCACGTACCGAGGCAGTTCTTC.

This chain joins TRBV5-4 and TRBJ2-7, with a weak D call TRBD1 (5 bases). The CDR3 sequence is 17 residues long. Germline loops: CDR1 SGHNT, CDR2 YYREEE (reference sequence). V lost 4 bases to trimming and J lost 3 bases, with 23 bases between them. CDR3 protein: CASSPGPGQGQLYEQYF. The CDR3 nucleotides read TGTGCCAGCAGCCCCGGTCCTGGTCAGGGCCAACTCTACGAGCAGTACTTC.